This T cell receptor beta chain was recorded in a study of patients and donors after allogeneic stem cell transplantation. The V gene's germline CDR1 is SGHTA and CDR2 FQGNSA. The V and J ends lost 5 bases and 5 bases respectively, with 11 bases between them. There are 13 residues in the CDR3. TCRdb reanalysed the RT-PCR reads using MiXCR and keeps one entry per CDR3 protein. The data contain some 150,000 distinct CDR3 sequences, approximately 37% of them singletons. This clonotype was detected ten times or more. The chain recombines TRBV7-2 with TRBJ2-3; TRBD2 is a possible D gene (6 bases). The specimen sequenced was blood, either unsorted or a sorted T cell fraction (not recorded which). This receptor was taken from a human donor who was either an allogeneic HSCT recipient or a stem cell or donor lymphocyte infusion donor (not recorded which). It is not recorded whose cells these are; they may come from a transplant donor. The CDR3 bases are TGTGCCAGCAGCCCGCGGACTATAGATACGCAGTATTTT. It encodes CASSPRTIDTQYF.